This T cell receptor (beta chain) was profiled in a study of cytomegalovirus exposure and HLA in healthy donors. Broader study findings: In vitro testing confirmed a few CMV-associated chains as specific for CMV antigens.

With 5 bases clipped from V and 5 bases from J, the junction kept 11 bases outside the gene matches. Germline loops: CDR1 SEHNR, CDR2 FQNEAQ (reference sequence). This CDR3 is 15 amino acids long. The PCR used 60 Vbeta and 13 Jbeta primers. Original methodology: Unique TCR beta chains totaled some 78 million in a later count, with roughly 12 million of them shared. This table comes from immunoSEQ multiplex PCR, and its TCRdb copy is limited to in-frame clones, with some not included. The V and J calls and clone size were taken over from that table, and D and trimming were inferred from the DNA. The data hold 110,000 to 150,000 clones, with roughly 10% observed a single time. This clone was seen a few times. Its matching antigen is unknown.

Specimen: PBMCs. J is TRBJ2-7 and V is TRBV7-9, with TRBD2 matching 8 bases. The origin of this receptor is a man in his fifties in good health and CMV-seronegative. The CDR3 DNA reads TGTGCCAGCAGCCCACGGACGGGGGGGAACCACGAGCAGTACTTC. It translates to CASSPRTGGNHEQYF.